These 22 T cell receptor beta chains came from one sample sequenced in a study of identical twins. TCRdb passed the 5' RACE reads through MiXCR, listing each CDR3 protein once. In the table there are a few hundred thousand distinct CDR3 sequences, 6.5% to 9.5% of which are singletons. The data also belong to a second study, concerning yellow fever vaccine responses in identical twins.

The specimen sequenced was memory (CD45RO+) T cells sorted from blood. The receptor source for this set is a woman between 18 and 30 years old in good health.

This chain connects TRBV6-1 to TRBJ1-1; 7 bases line up with TRBD1. The CDR3 contains 14 residues. The germline CDR1 and CDR2 sequences are MNHNS and SASEGT. Trimming took 6 bases from V and 1 from J; bases not matched to a gene: 5. In nucleotides, the CDR3 is TGTGCCAGCAGCCTGACAGGGCAGAACACTGAAGCTTTCTTT. Translated: CASSLTGQNTEAFF.

This clonotype was seen just once. The rearrangement links TRBV2 to TRBJ2-1; 11 bases are shared with TRBD2. The trim removed 10 bases at V and 5 bases at J, leaving 19 bases unmatched. Germline V gene lookup returns CDR1 SNHLY and CDR2 FYNNEI. The CDR3 runs to 18 residues. CDR3 protein: CAICLDPRLAGNHNEQFF. In DNA form, the CDR3 reads TGTGCCATCTGTTTAGACCCCCGACTAGCGGGGAACCACAATGAGCAGTTCTTC.

This chain links TRBV25-1 with TRBJ1-2, with TRBD1 matching over 7 bases. Germline trimming cut 5 bases from V and 3 bases from J; bases unmatched to any gene: 6. This CDR3 is built from 14 residues. Germline V gene lookup returns CDR1 MGHDK and CDR2 SYGVNS. The CDR3: CASSSQGGHYGYTF. In nucleotides, the CDR3 is TGTGCCAGCAGTTCGCAGGGGGGACACTATGGCTACACCTTC.

The J gene is TRBJ1-2, the V gene TRBV19, with 7 positions matching TRBD1. The CDR3 is 14 amino acids. The ends lost 7 bases at V and 3 bases at J; junction bases unmatched: 8. CDR1 and CDR2 (germline): LNHDA, SQIVND (reference sequence). The CDR3 protein is CASTNRGRDYGYTF. CDR3 bases: TGTGCCAGTACAAACAGGGGACGAGACTATGGCTACACCTTC.

This clonotype was seen ten or more times. V usage is TRBV20-1 and J usage is TRBJ2-1, with 12 bases that match TRBD2. CDR3 length: 15 residues. CDR1 DFQATT and CDR2 SNEGSKA come from the germline V gene (reference sequence). V was pared by 4 bases and J by 8 bases, with 9 bases of the junction left unmatched. The CDR3: CSATLLAGGPDEQFF. For the CDR3, the DNA is TGCAGTGCTACACTCCTAGCGGGAGGGCCCGATGAGCAGTTCTTC.

Only a few counts were recorded for this clonotype. This chain connects TRBV5-1 to TRBJ2-7; D remains ambiguous. Germline CDR1 is SGHRS and CDR2 is YFSETQ. V shed 2 bases and J shed 0 bases, with 9 bases lying between them. The CDR3 consists of 14 residues. CDR3 loop: CASSFDTNSYEQYV. The CDR3 DNA sequence: TGCGCCAGCAGCTTCGACACGAACTCCTACGAGCAGTACGTC.

The sample holds many counts of this clonotype. The V and J genes are TRBV5-1 and TRBJ2-2, with D perhaps assigned TRBD1 or TRBD2 (5 bases each). Per the germline V gene, CDR1 is SGHRS and CDR2 is YFSETQ. The CDR3 has 13 amino acids. V was cut by 5 bases and J by 5 bases, with 10 bases left in between. Here the CDR3 DNA reads TGCGCCAGCAGTGGGACCGGGACCGGGGAGCTGTTTTTT. Protein product: CASSGTGTGELFF.

This clonotype appeared many times. The J gene is TRBJ2-7, the V gene TRBV6-1, with 8 bases matching TRBD1. Germline V gives CDR1 MNHNS, CDR2 SASEGT. Trimming took 7 bases from V and 5 from J; bases not matched to a gene: 10. The CDR3 covers 14 residues. The CDR3 here is CASNPWTGLHEQYF. The CDR3 DNA is TGTGCCAGCAATCCCTGGACAGGGCTCCACGAGCAGTACTTC.

This clonotype came up many times. This rearrangement joins TRBV5-1 to TRBJ1-1; D might be TRBD1 (5 bases). V gave up 0 bases and J gave up 10 bases, with 13 bases separating them. Germline CDR1 SGHRS, CDR2 YFSETQ. This CDR3 is 13 amino acids long. CDR3 protein: CASSLEGAGRAFF. CDR3 nucleotides: TGCGCCAGCAGCTTGGAAGGCGCAGGGAGAGCTTTCTTT.

This clonotype was detected ten times or more. The chain carries TRBV4-1 and TRBJ1-2, with unresolved D. The CDR3 totals 16 residues. Looked up from germline, CDR1 is MGHRA and CDR2 is YSYEKL. Trimming stripped 7 bases from V and 4 bases from J, with 22 bases between. The CDR3 nucleotides are TGCGCCAGCACCAACCTTGGAGGGAGGAGAAGCTATGGCTACACCTTC. Residues: CASTNLGGRRSYGYTF.

This clonotype showed up just a few times. The rearrangement uses TRBV2 and TRBJ1-1; D perhaps matches TRBD1 (5 bases). The V gene lost 1 base and the J gene lost 4 bases, with 10 bases spanning the gap. There are 14 residues in the CDR3. Germline assignment: CDR1 SNHLY and CDR2 FYNNEI. CDR3 residues: CASSEDWGITEAFF. The CDR3 DNA is TGTGCCAGCAGTGAAGACTGGGGGATCACTGAAGCTTTCTTT.

This clonotype occurred a few times. V gene TRBV5-1 combines with J gene TRBJ1-5, with 7 positions matching TRBD1. CDR3 size: 15 residues. The junction had 9 bases not matched to a gene; V was cut back by 2 bases and J by 7 bases. Per germline, CDR1 SGHRS and CDR2 YFSETQ. For the CDR3, the DNA is TGCGCCAGCAGCTTCCTAGGGGGCGCGGACCAGCCCCAGCATTTT. Its protein is CASSFLGGADQPQHF.

This clonotype was seen many times. The J gene is TRBJ2-5, the V gene TRBV4-1, with no clear D. Germline CDR1 MGHRA, CDR2 YSYEKL. Trimming removed 1 base at V and 4 bases at J, with 4 bases between. The CDR3 is made up of 12 amino acids. CDR3 in amino acids: CASSQVAETQYF. The CDR3 DNA reads TGCGCCAGCAGCCAAGTAGCAGAGACCCAGTACTTC.

This clonotype has at least ten counts. The chain joins TRBV2 to TRBJ1-2; D unresolved. V was clipped by 2 bases and J by 6 bases, with 4 bases between them. From germline, CDR1 is SNHLY and CDR2 FYNNEI. The CDR3 runs 11 residues. The CDR3 region has the DNA TGTGCCAGCAGTGAATGGGATGGCTACACCTTC. Translated: CASSEWDGYTF.

This clonotype has at least ten counts. The rearrangement links TRBV2 to TRBJ2-7; D perhaps matches TRBD1 (5 bases). From germline, CDR1 is SNHLY and CDR2 FYNNEI. The CDR3 runs 13 residues. Trimming removed 1 base from V and 2 bases from J, with 6 bases in between. CDR3 coding DNA: TGTGCCAGCAGTGAAGGCAGGGCCTACGAGCAGTACTTC. Residues: CASSEGRAYEQYF.

V gene TRBV6-1 combines with J gene TRBJ2-1; 9 bases line up with TRBD1. V lost 6 bases and J lost 4; bases outside the gene matches: 7. Germline CDR1 MNHNS, CDR2 SASEGT. The length of the CDR3 is 15 residues. The CDR3 DNA follows: TGTGCCAGCAGCACCCGGACAGGGGATTACAATGAGCAGTTCTTC. It specifies CASSTRTGDYNEQFF.

V and J are TRBV6-1 and TRBJ1-1, with 8 bases fitting TRBD1. Per germline, CDR1 MNHNS and CDR2 SASEGT. CDR3 size: 14 residues. V lost 5 bases to trimming and J lost 4 bases; unmatched junction nucleotides: 6. CDR3 in DNA: TGTGCCAGCAGTCGCCGGACAGGGTCCACTGAAGCTTTCTTT. This gives the protein CASSRRTGSTEAFF.

Here the CDR3 reads CASSLLGAGGYTF. The DNA for the CDR3 is TGTGCCAGCAGCTTACTGGGGGCCGGAGGCTACACCTTC. The genes are TRBV11-2 and TRBJ1-2; D perhaps matches TRBD1 (6 bases). V dropped 2 bases and J dropped 8 bases, with 12 bases sitting between them. The CDR3 runs 13 residues. Per the germline V gene, CDR1 is SGHAT and CDR2 is FQNNGV.

At least ten counts were recorded for this clonotype. The chain recombines TRBV7-8 with TRBJ1-4, with TRBD1 matching 7 bases. CDR1 SGHVS and CDR2 FQNEAQ come from the germline V gene. This CDR3 is 13 amino acids long. With V trimmed by 4 bases and J by 7 bases, 3 bases remained unmatched. The CDR3 sequence is CASSSNRGEKLFF. CDR3 nucleotides: TGTGCCAGCAGCTCGAACAGGGGTGAAAAACTGTTTTTT.

The chain is built from TRBV13 and TRBJ2-2; 8 nucleotides agree with TRBD1. The germline gives CDR1 PRHDT, CDR2 FYEKMQ (reference sequence). This CDR3 has 13 residues. V shed 6 bases, J shed 6 bases, and the junction held 3 bases outside the gene matches. Here the CDR3 DNA reads TGTGCCAGCAGAAAACAGGGGGCCGGGGAGCTGTTTTTT. It is translated as CASRKQGAGELFF.

The chain employs TRBV6-1 and TRBJ1-4; D unclear. The CDR3 has 13 residues. Germline-derived CDR1 and CDR2 are MNHNS and SASEGT. Trimming removed 8 bases at V and 0 bases at J, with 7 bases between. The CDR3, as DNA: TGTGCCAGCGCCCCCTCAACTAATGAAAAACTGTTTTTT. Encoded protein: CASAPSTNEKLFF.

This clonotype was seen a handful of times. The V call is TRBV6-1, the J call TRBJ2-7; TRBD2 agrees at 11 bases. The CDR3 is made up of 15 amino acids. Germline V gene sequence: CDR1 MNHNS, CDR2 SASEGT. With V trimmed by 5 bases and J by 5 bases, 8 bases remained unmatched. CDR3 sequence: CASSPEGTSGDEQYF. DNA of the CDR3: TGTGCCAGCAGTCCCGAGGGGACTAGCGGCGACGAGCAGTACTTC.